The rows below give T cell receptor beta chains drawn from one sample of a study of HIV-infected patients and healthy controls. TCRdb processed the 5' RACE reads anew with MiXCR; each CDR3 protein has one entry. The data hold more than 9,000 distinct CDR3 sequences, with about 9% observed a single time. Sequencing used blood, obtained before antiretroviral therapy. These receptors were obtained from an adult with HIV infection. The donor label of this sample is uncertain. Each CDR3 is given with its conserved first and last residue. The D gene is left open where the match is weak. A row's size may be missing; if present it is once, few, many or a size class.

J | size | V | D | CDR3 | DNA
TRBJ2-2 | NA | TRBV14 | NA | CASSRTGSNTGELFF | TGTGCCAGCAGCCGTACGGGTTCGAACACCGGGGAGCTGTTTTTT
TRBJ1-1 | medium-sized | TRBV7-9 | NA | CASSLAPAEAFF | TGTGCCAGCAGCTTAGCGCCCGCTGAAGCTTTCTTT
TRBJ2-2 | NA | TRBV20-1 | TRBD2 | CSARRGGPNTGELFF | TGCAGTGCTAGACGGGGGGGTCCGAACACCGGGGAGCTGTTTTTT
TRBJ2-3 | many | TRBV12-3/TRBV12-4 | TRBD1 | CASSFPGQGTSTDTQYF | TGTGCCAGCAGTTTTCCGGGACAGGGAACCAGCACAGATACGCAGTATTTT
TRBJ2-5 | medium-sized | TRBV7-2 | NA | CASSFPGETQYF | TGTGCCAGCAGCTTTCCGGGGGAGACCCAGTACTTC
TRBJ2-7 | NA | TRBV25-1 | TRBD1 | CASRVTGGEQYF | TGTGCCAGCAGGGTTACAGGGGGCGAGCAGTACTTC
TRBJ1-1 | many | TRBV20-1 | TRBD1 | CSAGTGPNTEAFF | TGCAGTGCTGGGACAGGGCCGAACACTGAAGCTTTCTTT
TRBJ2-7 | many | TRBV5-6 | NA | CASSLDKGRVAGPWAYEQYF | TGTGCCAGCAGCTTGGACAAGGGTAGGGTGGCAGGACCCTGGGCCTACGAGCAGTACTTC
TRBJ2-5 | NA | TRBV30 | NA | CAHAAGGSSETQYF | TGTGCCCATGCCGCAGGGGGGTCAAGTGAGACCCAGTACTTC
TRBJ2-1 | many | TRBV12-3/TRBV12-4 | TRBD2 | CASSPGGGAGNEQFF | TGTGCCAGCAGTCCCGGCGGGGGGGCCGGCAATGAGCAGTTCTTC
TRBJ1-3 | NA | TRBV5-5 | NA | CASSFYGENTIYF | TGTGCCAGCAGCTTCTACGGGGAAAACACCATATATTTT
TRBJ2-1 | many | TRBV19 | NA | CASSTDRSSYNEQFF | TGTGCCAGTAGTACCGACAGGAGCTCCTACAATGAGCAGTTCTTC
TRBJ2-3 | many | TRBV6-2/TRBV6-3 | NA | CASSFPSPDTQYF | TGTGCCAGCAGTTTCCCCTCGCCGGATACGCAGTATTTT
TRBJ1-2 | many | TRBV10-2 | TRBD1 | CASSQTGGYGYTF | TGCGCCAGCAGTCAGACAGGGGGCTATGGCTACACCTTC
TRBJ1-6 | many | TRBV5-1 | NA | CASSPSGTDRSPLHF | TGCGCCAGCAGCCCCTCGGGGACTGACCGGTCACCCCTCCACTTT
TRBJ2-2 | many | TRBV9 | NA | CASSVETGGTGELFF | TGTGCCAGCAGCGTAGAGACGGGTGGCACCGGGGAGCTGTTTTTT
TRBJ2-5 | many | TRBV7-2 | TRBD2 | CASSLDRTSGETQYF | TGTGCCAGCAGCTTAGACCGGACTAGTGGCGAGACCCAGTACTTC
TRBJ2-7 | few | TRBV21-1 | NA | CASSTYEQYF | TGTGCCAGCAGCACCTACGAGCAGTACTTC
TRBJ2-3 | many | TRBV20-1 | TRBD1 | CSARDRGQPLYF | TGCAGTGCTCGGGACAGGGGGCAACCGCTCTATTTT
TRBJ2-2 | many | TRBV24-1 | NA | CATSDLSTNTGELFF | TGTGCCACCAGTGATTTGAGCACGAACACCGGGGAGCTGTTTTTT
TRBJ1-2 | NA | TRBV6-1 | NA | CASSEQGFGGYTF | TGTGCCAGCAGTGAACAGGGTTTTGGAGGCTACACCTTC
TRBJ2-7 | many | TRBV20-1 | TRBD1 | CSAPNVGTGAYEQYF | TGCAGTGCCCCCAATGTGGGGACAGGGGCCTACGAGCAGTACTTC
TRBJ2-1 | once | TRBV19 | NA | CASSIFAERYNEHFF | TGTGCCAGTAGTATTTTTGCTGAGCGGTACAATGAGCATTTCTTC
TRBJ1-1 | NA | TRBV19 | NA | CASSMGQRTEAFF | TGTGCCAGTAGTATGGGTCAGAGGACTGAAGCTTTCTTT
TRBJ2-2 | many | TRBV5-1 | NA | CASSLWIGSNTGELFF | TGCGCCAGCAGCTTGTGGATCGGTTCGAACACCGGGGAGCTGTTTTTT
TRBJ2-1 | many | TRBV6-1 | NA | CASSEVKESPPFVYEQFF | TGTGCCAGCAGTGAAGTGAAGGAGTCGCCTCCGTTTGTTTATGAGCAGTTCTTC
TRBJ1-3 | few | TRBV29-1 | NA | CSVGAGTSGNTIYF | TGCAGCGTCGGTGCCGGGACCTCTGGAAACACCATATATTTT
TRBJ2-3 | NA | TRBV29-1 | TRBD2 | CSVEGGRSDTQYF | TGCAGCGTTGAAGGCGGGAGGTCAGATACGCAGTATTTT
TRBJ1-6 | many | TRBV10-3 | NA | CAISEMTDSPLHF | TGTGCCATCAGTGAGATGACAGATTCACCCCTCCACTTT
TRBJ1-5 | few | TRBV2 | TRBD1 | CASSDRVSNQPQHF | TGTGCCAGCAGCGACAGGGTCAGCAATCAGCCCCAGCATTTT
TRBJ1-1 | few | TRBV3-1 | TRBD1 | CASSQDRGRTEAFF | TGTGCCAGCAGCCAAGACAGGGGGCGGACTGAAGCTTTCTTT
TRBJ2-2 | many | TRBV4-1 | NA | CASSQGYQGRNTGELFF | TGCGCCAGCAGCCAAGGGTATCAGGGGCGGAACACCGGGGAGCTGTTTTTT
TRBJ1-2 | few | TRBV3-1 | TRBD1 | CASRGTGGDDNYGYTF | TGTGCCAGCAGGGGGACAGGGGGAGATGACAACTATGGCTACACCTTC
TRBJ2-1 | many | TRBV10-2 | NA | CATSKTPTGDEQFF | TGCGCCACCTCGAAGACACCCACTGGCGATGAGCAGTTCTTC
TRBJ1-1 | many | TRBV11-2 | NA | CASSIGNTEAFF | TGTGCCAGCAGCATAGGCAACACTGAAGCTTTCTTT
TRBJ2-1 | NA | TRBV12-5 | NA | CASGLVRSSRSEQFF | TGTGCTAGTGGTTTGGTACGGTCTAGTCGCAGTGAGCAGTTCTTC
TRBJ2-2 | many | TRBV5-4 | NA | CASSLDGRNTGELFF | TGTGCCAGCAGCTTGGACGGGAGGAACACCGGGGAGCTGTTTTTT
TRBJ1-1 | few | TRBV4-3 | NA | CASSQDRGALTEAFF | TGCGCCAGCAGCCAAGATCGGGGGGCGCTTACTGAAGCTTTCTTT
TRBJ1-2 | NA | TRBV3-1 | NA | CASSRGADNYGYTF | TGTGCCAGCAGCCGGGGGGCAGATAACTATGGCTACACCTTC
TRBJ2-2 | NA | TRBV12-5 | NA | CASGLVLPPLGFGRPNTGELFF | TGTGCTAGTGGTTTGGTACTACCCCCCCTCGGTTTTGGGAGACCGAACACCGGGGAGCTGTTTTTT
TRBJ2-1 | many | TRBV6-6 | NA | CASSYWGSEQFF | TGTGCCAGCAGTTACTGGGGCAGTGAGCAGTTCTTC
TRBJ1-2 | few | TRBV7-9 | TRBD1 | CASSPGQGRGYTF | TGTGCCAGCAGCCCTGGACAGGGCCGGGGCTACACCTTC
TRBJ2-1 | medium-sized | TRBV6-5 | TRBD2 | CASRVTSGSDNEQFF | TGTGCCAGCAGGGTTACTAGCGGGAGTGACAATGAGCAGTTCTTC
TRBJ2-7 | many | TRBV6-1 | TRBD2 | CASSELIAGGGEQYF | TGTGCCAGCAGTGAGCTTATAGCGGGAGGTGGCGAGCAGTACTTC
TRBJ1-1 | many | TRBV11-2 | NA | CASSLEWGRRNTEAFF | TGTGCCAGCAGCTTAGAATGGGGCAGGAGGAACACTGAAGCTTTCTTT
TRBJ1-5 | many | TRBV20-1 | NA | CSAKRQGYSNQPQHF | TGCAGTGCAAAGCGGCAGGGGTATAGCAATCAGCCCCAGCATTTT
TRBJ1-1 | many | TRBV6-5 | NA | CASSRAGENTEAFF | TGTGCCAGCAGTCGGGCAGGAGAGAACACTGAAGCTTTCTTT
TRBJ2-7 | many | TRBV13 | NA | CASSGDSTLYEQYF | TGTGCCAGCAGCGGAGACAGTACTCTCTACGAGCAGTACTTC
TRBJ2-5 | medium-sized | TRBV10-2 | NA | CASSEDARSILQETQYF | TGCGCCAGCAGTGAGGACGCGAGATCCATATTACAAGAGACCCAGTACTTC
TRBJ2-7 | NA | TRBV20-1 | TRBD1 | CSAPGQGYYEQYF | TGCAGTGCTCCGGGACAGGGGTACTACGAGCAGTACTTC
TRBJ1-3 | few | TRBV18 | NA | CASSPGQGGNTIYF | TGTGCCAGCTCACCTGGCCAGGGTGGAAACACCATATATTTT
TRBJ2-2 | many | TRBV15 | TRBD2 | CATSFVAGAPGELFF | TGTGCCACCAGCTTTGTAGCGGGAGCCCCCGGGGAGCTGTTTTTT
TRBJ2-7 | many | TRBV18 | NA | CASSPGADEQYF | TGTGCCAGCTCACCAGGGGCTGACGAGCAGTACTTC
TRBJ2-5 | many | TRBV27 | TRBD2 | CASGTTAGVRETQYF | TGTGCCAGCGGAACGACAGCGGGAGTCAGGGAGACCCAGTACTTC
TRBJ1-4 | few | TRBV7-2 | NA | CASSLDRANEKLFF | TGTGCCAGCAGCTTAGACAGGGCGAATGAAAAACTGTTTTTT